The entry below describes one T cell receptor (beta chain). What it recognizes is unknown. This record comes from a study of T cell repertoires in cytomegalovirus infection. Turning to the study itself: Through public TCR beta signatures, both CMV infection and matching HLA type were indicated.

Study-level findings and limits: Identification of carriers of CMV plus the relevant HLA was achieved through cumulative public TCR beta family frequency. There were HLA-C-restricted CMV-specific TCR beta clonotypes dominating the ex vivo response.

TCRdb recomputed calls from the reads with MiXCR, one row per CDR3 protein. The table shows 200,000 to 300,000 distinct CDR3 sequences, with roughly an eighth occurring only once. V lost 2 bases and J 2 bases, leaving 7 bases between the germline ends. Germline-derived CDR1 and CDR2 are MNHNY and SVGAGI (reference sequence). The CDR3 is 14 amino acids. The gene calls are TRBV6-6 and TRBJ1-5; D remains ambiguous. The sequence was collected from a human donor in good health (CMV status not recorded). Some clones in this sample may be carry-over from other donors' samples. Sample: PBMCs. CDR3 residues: CASSYAEGNQPQHF. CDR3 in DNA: TGTGCCAGCAGTTACGCGGAGGGCAATCAGCCCCAGCATTTT.